This T cell receptor (beta chain) appears in the sequencing data of a study of cytomegalovirus exposure and HLA in healthy donors. Points from the study as a whole: Immune exposure was documented only through CMV serostatus.

As for this clone: Its target is unknown.

Both 60 Vbeta primers and 13 Jbeta primers went into the PCR. Sequenced by immunoSEQ multiplex PCR; TCRdb stores in-frame clones only, minus some. The sample shows about 160,000 clones, about three quarters of them seen only once. Trimming took off 1 base at V and 10 bases at J, with 23 bases between the two ends. Germline loops: CDR1 SGHDN, CDR2 FVKESK. CDR3 length equals 17 residues. The sample comprised PBMCs. The genes are TRBV14 and TRBJ2-1, with a tentative D call TRBD2 (7 bases). The sequence was obtained from a man aged 18 to 35 in good health and CMV-seropositive. The CDR3 reads CASSQGPYGGLQKEQFF. The CDR3 region has the DNA TGTGCCAGCAGCCAAGGTCCCTACGGGGGGCTACAGAAAGAGCAGTTCTTC.